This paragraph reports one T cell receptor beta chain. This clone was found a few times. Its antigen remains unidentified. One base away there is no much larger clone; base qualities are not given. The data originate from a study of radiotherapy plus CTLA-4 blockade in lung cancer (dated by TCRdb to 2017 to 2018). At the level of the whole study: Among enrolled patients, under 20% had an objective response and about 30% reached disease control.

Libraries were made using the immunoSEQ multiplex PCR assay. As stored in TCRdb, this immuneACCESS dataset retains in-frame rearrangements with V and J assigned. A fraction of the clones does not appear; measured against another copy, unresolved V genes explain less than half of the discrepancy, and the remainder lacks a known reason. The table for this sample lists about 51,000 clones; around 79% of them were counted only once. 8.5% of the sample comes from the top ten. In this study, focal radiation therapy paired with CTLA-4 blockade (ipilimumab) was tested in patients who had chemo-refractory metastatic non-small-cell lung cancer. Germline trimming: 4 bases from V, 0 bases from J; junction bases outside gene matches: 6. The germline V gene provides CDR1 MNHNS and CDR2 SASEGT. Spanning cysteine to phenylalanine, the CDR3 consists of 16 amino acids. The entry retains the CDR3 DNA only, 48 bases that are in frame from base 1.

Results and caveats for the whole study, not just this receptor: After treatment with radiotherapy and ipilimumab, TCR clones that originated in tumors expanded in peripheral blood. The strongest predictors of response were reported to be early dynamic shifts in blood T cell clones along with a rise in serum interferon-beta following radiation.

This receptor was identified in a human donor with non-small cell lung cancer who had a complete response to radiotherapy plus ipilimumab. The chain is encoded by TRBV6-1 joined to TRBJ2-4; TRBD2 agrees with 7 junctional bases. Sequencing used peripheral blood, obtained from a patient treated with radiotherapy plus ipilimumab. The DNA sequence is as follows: TGTGCCAGCAGTGTGAGGGTAGCGGGAGCCAAAAACATTCAGTACTTC. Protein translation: CASSVRVAGAKNIQYF.